This T cell receptor (beta chain) was obtained from a study of graft-versus-host responses after intestinal transplantation (dated by TCRdb to the early 2020s). Study-wide context: Multivisceral, liver-intestinal, or isolated intestinal transplants were received by the recipients. All recipients received anti-thymocyte globulin induction followed by maintenance tacrolimus and steroids for around three years. After intestinal transplantation, graft-versus-host and host-versus-graft alloreactive T cell clones in the graft, circulation and bone marrow were tracked using bulk TCR-beta CDR3 sequencing. Alloreactive clones were identified by sequencing pre-transplant mixed lymphocyte reaction products and comparing these products with unstimulated pre-transplant donor and recipient T cells. Of the roughly 26 intestinal transplant recipients enrolled in the cohort, one of whom was a retransplant, 3 patients without pretransplant specimens were excluded. Donor T cell macrochimerism was defined as a peak of at least 4% donor T cells among recipient peripheral blood mononuclear cells. Rather than being sequenced by the commercial service, samples from a few later patients were sequenced in-house on an Illumina MiSeq and processed with MiXCR. Summary of the overall study and its limitations: GvH clones were found in recipient bone marrow, and some of the GvH clones appeared earlier in ileal mucosa or blood, which is consistent with an intestinal mucosal origin. Peak levels of circulating GvH clones were associated with declines in HvG clones early after transplant. High GvH to HvG T cell clonal ratios were observed in the allografts of patients with donor T cell macrochimerism. Conclusions were limited by the relatively low number and heterogeneity of intestinal transplant patients.

The time point label on this specimen signifies: cells obtained before transplantation from donor or recipient. Mixed lymphocyte reactions plated about 200,000 CFSE-labeled pre-transplant responders with about 200,000 irradiated violet-dye-labeled stimulators and were cultured for five to seven days. Proliferating CD3+CD4+CFSE-low and CD3+CD8+CFSE-low responder cells were FACS-sorted on a BD Influx sorter after the mixed lymphocyte reaction. This clone was counted between two and nine times. Base-call qualities are not available, and no considerably larger clone is one nucleotide away. The germline V and J ends show losses of 3 bases and 2 bases respectively, and no gene match explains 3 bases of the junction. The CDR1 and CDR2 encoded by the germline V gene (reference sequence) are MNHEY and SMNVEV. Reading from cysteine to phenylalanine, the CDR3 counts 14 amino acids. The CDR3 DNA has 42 bases and is translated from base 1.

To prepare the library, the immunoSEQ multiplex PCR assay was applied. In most patients, genomic DNA was isolated using the Qiagen DNeasy Blood and Tissue Kit and sent frozen to Adaptive Biotechnologies for TCR sequencing. Adaptive Biotechnologies carried out high-throughput TCR-beta CDR3 sequencing of genomic DNA for most patients. As for the original processing: TCR sequencing data were retrieved from Adaptive's ImmunoSEQ software for more than 15 patients, whereas three other patients were processed with MiXCR and VDJtools. To correct CD4 versus CD8 sorting errors, any sequence found in both subsets at a frequency ratio below 5:1 was removed. CDR3 nucleotide sequences shared by donor and recipient were removed because the origin of these sequences could not be assigned. To count as alloreactive, a clone needed at least 2-fold expansion over unstimulated cells and a minimum CFSE-low frequency of 0.002% (template counts) or 0.001% (read counts). A clone was considered mappable if detected in the sequenced pre-transplant spleen, lymph node, or MLR CFSE-low populations of the donor or recipient. Cumulative frequency of alloreactive clones was calculated as a percentage of all sequences weighted by copy number. Not all clones reach the TCRdb copy of this immuneACCESS table, which keeps in-frame sequences only. Checked studies attribute under half of the gap to unresolved V genes and leave the rest unexplained. V and J calls and clone size are copied from that table; D and trimming were computed from the DNA. For this sample there are 20,000 to 25,000 clones; approximately 33% appear just once. Jointly, the top ten make up roughly 8.4% of the sample.

The chain joins TRBV27 to TRBJ2-7; the central 8 bases match TRBD2. This TCR came from a human patient who received an intestinal transplant. The starting material was alloreactive CD8+ T cells from a mixed lymphocyte reaction culture, obtained before intestinal transplant. The cell subset or site label for this specimen denotes: CFSE-low proliferating T cells sorted from approximately six-day pre-transplant mixed lymphocyte reaction (GvH or HvG direction). The DNA sequence is given as TGTGCCAGCAGTTTCGCGGGGGGCACCTACGAGCAGTACTTC. It is translated as CASSFAGGTYEQYF.